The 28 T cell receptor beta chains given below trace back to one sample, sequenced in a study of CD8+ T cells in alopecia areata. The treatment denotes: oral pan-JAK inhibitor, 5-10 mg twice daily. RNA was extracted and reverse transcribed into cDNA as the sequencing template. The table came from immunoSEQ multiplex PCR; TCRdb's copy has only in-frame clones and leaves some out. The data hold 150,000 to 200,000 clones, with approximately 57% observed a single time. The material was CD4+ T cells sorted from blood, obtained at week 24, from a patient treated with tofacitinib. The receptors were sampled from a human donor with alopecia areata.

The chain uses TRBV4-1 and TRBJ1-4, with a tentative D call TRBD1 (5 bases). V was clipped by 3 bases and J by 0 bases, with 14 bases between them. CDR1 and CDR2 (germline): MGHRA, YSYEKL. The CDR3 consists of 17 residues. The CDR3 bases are TGCGCCAGCAGCCACCCGGGACGGGGGTCAACTAATGAAAAACTGTTTTTT. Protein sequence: CASSHPGRGSTNEKLFF.

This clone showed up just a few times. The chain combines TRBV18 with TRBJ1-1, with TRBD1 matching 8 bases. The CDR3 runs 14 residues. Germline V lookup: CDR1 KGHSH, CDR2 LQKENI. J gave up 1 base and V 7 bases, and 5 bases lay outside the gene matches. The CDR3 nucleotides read TGTGCCAGCTTACAAGGGACAGGGAACACTGAAGCTTTCTTT. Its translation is CASLQGTGNTEAFF.

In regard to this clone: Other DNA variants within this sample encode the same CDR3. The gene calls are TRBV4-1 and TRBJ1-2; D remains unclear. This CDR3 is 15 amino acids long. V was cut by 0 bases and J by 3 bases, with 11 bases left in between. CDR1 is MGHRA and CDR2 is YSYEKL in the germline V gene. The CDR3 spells CASSQDPTGDYGYTF. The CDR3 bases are TGCGCCAGCAGCCAAGATCCGACCGGGGACTATGGCTACACCTTC.

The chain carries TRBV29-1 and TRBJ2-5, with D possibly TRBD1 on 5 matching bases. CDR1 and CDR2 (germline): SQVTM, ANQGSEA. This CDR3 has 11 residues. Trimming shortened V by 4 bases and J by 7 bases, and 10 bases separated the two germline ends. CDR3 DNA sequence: TGCAGCGTTGGGGCAGGGTGGACCCAGTACTTC. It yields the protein CSVGAGWTQYF. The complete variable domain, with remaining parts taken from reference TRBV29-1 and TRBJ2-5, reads SAVISQKPSRDICQRGTSLTIQCQVDSQVTMMFWYRQQPGQSLTLIATANQGSEATYESGFVIDKFPISRPNLTFSTLTVSNMSPEDSSIYLCSVGAGWTQYFGPGTRLLVL.

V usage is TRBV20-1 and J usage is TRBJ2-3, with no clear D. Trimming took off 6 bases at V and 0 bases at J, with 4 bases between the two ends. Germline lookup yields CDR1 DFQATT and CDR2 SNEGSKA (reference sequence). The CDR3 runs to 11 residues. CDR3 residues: CSADSTDTQYF. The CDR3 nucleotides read TGCAGTGCGGACAGCACAGATACGCAGTATTTT.

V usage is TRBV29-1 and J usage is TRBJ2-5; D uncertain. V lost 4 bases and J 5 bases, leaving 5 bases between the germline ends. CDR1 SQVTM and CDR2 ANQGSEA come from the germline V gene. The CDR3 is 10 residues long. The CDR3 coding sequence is TGCAGCGTTGGGGTTGAGACCCAGTACTTC. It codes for CSVGVETQYF.

The CDR3 region has the DNA TGTGCCAGCAGTACCGGGACTACCCAAGAGACCCAGTACTTC. Residues: CASSTGTTQETQYF. The chain employs TRBV6-1 and TRBJ2-5, with 7 bases identical to TRBD2. Germline CDR1 reads MNHNS; CDR2 reads SASEGT. The CDR3 loop spans 14 amino acids. V lost 5 bases, J lost 1 base, and 4 bases stayed unmatched.

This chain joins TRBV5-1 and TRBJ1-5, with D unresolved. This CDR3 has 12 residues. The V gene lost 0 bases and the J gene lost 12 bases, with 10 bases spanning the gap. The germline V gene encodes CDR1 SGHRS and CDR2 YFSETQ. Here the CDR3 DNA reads TGCGCCAGCAGCTTGGAGGGCGGGATCCAGCATTTT. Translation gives CASSLEGGIQHF. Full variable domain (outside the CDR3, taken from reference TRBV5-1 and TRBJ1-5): KAGVTQTPRYLIKTRGQQVTLSCSPISGHRSVSWYQQTPGQGLQFLFEYFSETQRNKGNFPGRFSGRQFSNSRSEMNVSTLELGDSALYLCASSLEGGIQHFGDGTRLSIL.

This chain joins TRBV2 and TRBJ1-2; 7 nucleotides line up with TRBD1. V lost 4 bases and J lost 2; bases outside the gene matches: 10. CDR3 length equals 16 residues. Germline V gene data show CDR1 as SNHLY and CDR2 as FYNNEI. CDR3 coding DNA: TGTGCCAGCAGTGTTAGAATTCAGACAGGGAACTATGGCTACACCTTC. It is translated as CASSVRIQTGNYGYTF. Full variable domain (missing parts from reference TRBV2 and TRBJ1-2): EPEVTQTPSHQVTQMGQEVILRCVPISNHLYFYWYRQILGQKVEFLVSFYNNEISEKSEIFDDQFSVERPDGSNFTLKIRSTKLEDSAMYFCASSVRIQTGNYGYTFGSGTRLTVV.

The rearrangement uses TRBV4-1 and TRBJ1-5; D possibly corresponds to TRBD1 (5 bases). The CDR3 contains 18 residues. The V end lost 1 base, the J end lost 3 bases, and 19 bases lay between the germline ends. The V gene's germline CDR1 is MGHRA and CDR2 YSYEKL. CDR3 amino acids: CASSQVFGDEGPNQPQHF. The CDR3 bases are TGCGCCAGCAGCCAAGTTTTCGGGGACGAGGGACCCAATCAGCCCCAGCATTTT.

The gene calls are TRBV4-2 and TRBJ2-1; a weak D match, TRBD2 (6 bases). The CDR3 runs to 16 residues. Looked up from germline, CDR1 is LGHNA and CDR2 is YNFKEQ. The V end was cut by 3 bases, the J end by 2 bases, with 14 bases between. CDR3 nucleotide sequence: TGTGCCAGCAGCCACACTACTAGCCCGCCCTACAATGAGCAGTTCTTC. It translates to CASSHTTSPPYNEQFF.

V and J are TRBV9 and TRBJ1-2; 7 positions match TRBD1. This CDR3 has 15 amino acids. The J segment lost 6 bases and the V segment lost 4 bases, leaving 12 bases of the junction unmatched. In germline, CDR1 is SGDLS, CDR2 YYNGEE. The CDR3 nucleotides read TGTGCCAGCAGCCCGCACTCGACAGGGAGGGATGGCTACACCTTC. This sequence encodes CASSPHSTGRDGYTF.

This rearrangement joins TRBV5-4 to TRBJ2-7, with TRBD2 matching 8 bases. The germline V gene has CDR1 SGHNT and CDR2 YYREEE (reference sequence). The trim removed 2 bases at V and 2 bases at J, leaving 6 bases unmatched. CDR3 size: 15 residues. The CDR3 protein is CASSFIGSGTYEQYF. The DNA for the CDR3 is TGTGCCAGCAGCTTTATCGGTAGCGGGACCTACGAGCAGTACTTC. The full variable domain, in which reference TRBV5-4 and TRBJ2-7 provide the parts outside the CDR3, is ETGVTQSPTHLIKTRGQQVTLRCSSQSGHNTVSWYQQALGQGPQFIFQYYREEENGRGNFPPRFSGLQFPNYSSELNVNALELDDSALYLCASSFIGSGTYEQYFGPGTRLTVT.

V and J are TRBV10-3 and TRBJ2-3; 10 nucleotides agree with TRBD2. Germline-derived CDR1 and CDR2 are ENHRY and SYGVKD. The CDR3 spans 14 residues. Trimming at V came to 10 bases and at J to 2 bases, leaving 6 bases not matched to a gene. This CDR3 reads CATASGGNTDTQYF. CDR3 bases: TGTGCCACCGCTAGCGGGGGCAACACAGATACGCAGTATTTT.

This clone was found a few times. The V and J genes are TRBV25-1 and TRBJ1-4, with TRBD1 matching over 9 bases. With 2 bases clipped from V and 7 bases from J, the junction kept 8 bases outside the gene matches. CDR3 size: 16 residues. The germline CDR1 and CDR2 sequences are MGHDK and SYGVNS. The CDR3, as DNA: TGTGCCAGCAGTGAAACGACAGGGGGGAGTATTGAAAAACTGTTTTTT. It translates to CASSETTGGSIEKLFF.

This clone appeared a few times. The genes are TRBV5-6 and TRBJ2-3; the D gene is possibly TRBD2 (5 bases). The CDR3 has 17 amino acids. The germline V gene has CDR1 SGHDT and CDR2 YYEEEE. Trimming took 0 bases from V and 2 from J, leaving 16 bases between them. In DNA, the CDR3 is TGTGCCAGCAGCTTGGTCTGGAGGCTTACAGACACAGATACGCAGTATTTT. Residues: CASSLVWRLTDTDTQYF.

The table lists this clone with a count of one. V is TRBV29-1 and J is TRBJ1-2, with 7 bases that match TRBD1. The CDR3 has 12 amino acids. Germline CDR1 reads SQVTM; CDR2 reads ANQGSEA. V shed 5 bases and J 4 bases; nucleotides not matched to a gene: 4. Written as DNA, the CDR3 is TGCAGCGTTTCGGGGACAGTCTATGGCTACACCTTC. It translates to CSVSGTVYGYTF. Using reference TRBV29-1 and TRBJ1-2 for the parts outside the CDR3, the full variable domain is SAVISQKPSRDICQRGTSLTIQCQVDSQVTMMFWYRQQPGQSLTLIATANQGSEATYESGFVIDKFPISRPNLTFSTLTVSNMSPEDSSIYLCSVSGTVYGYTFGSGTRLTVV.

The CDR3 nucleotides are TGTGCCAGCAGTTCATCCGGGACAGGGCGCTCCGGGGAGCTGTTTTTT. Its protein is CASSSSGTGRSGELFF. V usage is TRBV6-5 and J usage is TRBJ2-2, with 9 bases matching TRBD1. Germline CDR1 and CDR2: MNHEY and SVGAGI. This CDR3 region has 16 residues. With V trimmed by 4 bases and J by 6 bases, 9 bases remained unmatched.

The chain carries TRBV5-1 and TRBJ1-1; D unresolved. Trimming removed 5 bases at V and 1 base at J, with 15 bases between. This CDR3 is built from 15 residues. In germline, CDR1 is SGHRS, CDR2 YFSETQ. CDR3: CASRDQTQKNTEAFF. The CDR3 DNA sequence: TGCGCCAGCAGAGATCAGACTCAAAAGAACACTGAAGCTTTCTTT.

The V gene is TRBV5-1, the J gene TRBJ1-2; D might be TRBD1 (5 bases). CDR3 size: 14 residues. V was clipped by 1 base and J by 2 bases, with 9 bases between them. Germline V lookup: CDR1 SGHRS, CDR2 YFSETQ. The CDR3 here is CASSLFGDNYGYTF. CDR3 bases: TGCGCCAGCAGCTTGTTCGGGGACAACTATGGCTACACCTTC.

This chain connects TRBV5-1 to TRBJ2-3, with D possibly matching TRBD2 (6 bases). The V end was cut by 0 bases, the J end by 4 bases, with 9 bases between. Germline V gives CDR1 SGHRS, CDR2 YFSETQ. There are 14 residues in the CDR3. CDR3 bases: TGCGCCAGCAGCTTGGAGGAGGGTTCAGATACGCAGTATTTT. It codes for CASSLEEGSDTQYF.

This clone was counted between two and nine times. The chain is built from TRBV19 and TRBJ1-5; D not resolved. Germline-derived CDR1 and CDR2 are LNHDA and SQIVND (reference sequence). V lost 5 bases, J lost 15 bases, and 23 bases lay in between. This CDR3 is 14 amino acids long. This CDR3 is CASSVSERVGPRHF. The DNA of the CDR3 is TGTGCCAGTAGTGTCTCAGAGAGGGTGGGCCCGAGGCATTTT.

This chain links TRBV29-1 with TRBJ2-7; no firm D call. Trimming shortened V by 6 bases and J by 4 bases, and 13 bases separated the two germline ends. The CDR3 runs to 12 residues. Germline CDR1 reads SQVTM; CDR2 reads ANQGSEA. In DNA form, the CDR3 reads TGCAGCGTCCCCCCCGACAAATACGAGCAGTACTTC. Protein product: CSVPPDKYEQYF.

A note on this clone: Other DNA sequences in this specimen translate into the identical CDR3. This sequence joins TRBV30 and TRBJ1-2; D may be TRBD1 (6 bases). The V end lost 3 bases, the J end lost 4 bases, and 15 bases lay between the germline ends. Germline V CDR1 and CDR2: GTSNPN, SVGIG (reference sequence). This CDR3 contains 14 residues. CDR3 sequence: CAWSAGGRGYGYTF. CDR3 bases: TGTGCCTGGAGCGCCGGGGGGCGCGGCTATGGCTACACCTTC. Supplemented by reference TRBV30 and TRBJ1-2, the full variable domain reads SQTIHQWPATLVQPVGSPLSLECTVEGTSNPNLYWYRQAAGRGLQLLFYSVGIGQISSEVPQNLSASRPQDRQFILSSKKLLLSDSGFYLCAWSAGGRGYGYTFGSGTRLTVV.

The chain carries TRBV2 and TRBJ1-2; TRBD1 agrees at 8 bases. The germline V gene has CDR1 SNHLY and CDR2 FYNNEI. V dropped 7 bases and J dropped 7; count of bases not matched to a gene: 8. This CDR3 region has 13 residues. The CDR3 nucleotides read TGTGCCAGCACCGTACAGGGGGTGCGTGGCTACACCTTC. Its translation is CASTVQGVRGYTF.

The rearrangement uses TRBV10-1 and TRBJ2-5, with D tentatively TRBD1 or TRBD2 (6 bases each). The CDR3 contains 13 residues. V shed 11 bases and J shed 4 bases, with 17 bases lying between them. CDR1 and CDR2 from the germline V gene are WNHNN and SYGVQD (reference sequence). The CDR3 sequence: CAASRGPGETQYF. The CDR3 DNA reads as TGCGCCGCATCCCGGGGGCCAGGAGAGACCCAGTACTTC.

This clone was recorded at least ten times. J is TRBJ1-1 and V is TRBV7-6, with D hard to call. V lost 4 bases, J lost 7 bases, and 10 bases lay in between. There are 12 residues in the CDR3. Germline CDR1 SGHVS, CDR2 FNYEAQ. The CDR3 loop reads CASSSYRSEAFF. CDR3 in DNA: TGTGCCAGCAGCTCCTACCGTAGTGAAGCTTTCTTT.

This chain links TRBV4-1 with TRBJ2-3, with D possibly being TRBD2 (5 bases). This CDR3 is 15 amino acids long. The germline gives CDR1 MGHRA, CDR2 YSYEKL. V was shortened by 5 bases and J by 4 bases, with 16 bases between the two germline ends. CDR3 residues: CASSSWTGVPDTQYF. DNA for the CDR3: TGCGCCAGCAGCTCTTGGACCGGGGTCCCAGATACGCAGTATTTT.